This TCR beta chain came from a study of human T cells and chemical hapten exposure. Across the study: Mostly female patients had alopecia areata, totalis or universalis.

Turning to this clonotype: Its target is not known.

Individual cDNA molecules each carried unique molecular identifiers attached by the library. TCRdb re-analysed the RACE reads in MiXCR, keeping a single row per CDR3 protein. The table shows 180,000 or so distinct CDR3 sequences, with under 25% occurring only once. Time point indicated: patch test 3, about 24 weeks after DPC sensitization. Treatment in this sample: therapeutic diphenylcyclopropenone sensitization with weekly scalp DPC. Unfractionated whole blood yielded total RNA. General study findings and limits: Compared to controls, expanded TCRs made significantly more large clusters of similar CDR3s.

The sequence came from a woman aged 40-49 years with alopecia areata. Some clones in this sample may be carry-over from other donors' samples. The sequencing here drew on whole blood, taken in connection with sensitization to the hapten diphenylcyclopropenone (DPC).

In nucleotides, the CDR3 is TGCGCCAGCAGCTTGGGGACTAGCCGACACAATGAGCAGTTCTTC. Translating gives CASSLGTSRHNEQFF. The chain couples TRBV5-1 to TRBJ2-1, with TRBD2 identical over 8 bases. Trimming removed 0 bases from V and 5 bases from J; junction bases left unmatched: 4. The CDR3 runs 15 residues. The germline CDR1 and CDR2 sequences are SGHRS and YFSETQ.